These 30 T cell receptor beta chains were sequenced from one sample in a study of OX40 agonist ivuxolimab in advanced cancers. Only in-frame clones appear in the TCRdb table, and some are missing; sequencing was by immunoSEQ multiplex PCR. The sample holds 100,000 to 110,000 clones, around 93% seen once. The source material was CD4+ or CD8+ T cells sorted from blood, sampled in a trial of the OX40 agonist ivuxolimab. These receptors were taken from an adult with an advanced solid tumor such as melanoma, head and neck, liver or kidney cancer.

The chain has TRBV19 and TRBJ1-5; unclear D gene. The CDR3 totals 15 residues. Per germline, CDR1 LNHDA and CDR2 SQIVND (reference sequence). The V and J ends lost 4 bases and 4 bases respectively, with 14 bases between them. CDR3 in DNA: TGTGCCAGTAGTAAACCTCGGGCTACTAATCAGCCCCAGCATTTT. It encodes CASSKPRATNQPQHF.

The chain carries TRBV6-1 and TRBJ2-2; 7 bases agree with TRBD2. This CDR3 region has 12 residues. The germline gives CDR1 MNHNS, CDR2 SASEGT. V dropped 8 bases and J dropped 4; count of bases not matched to a gene: 1. The CDR3 protein is CASGRVTGELFF. The CDR3 DNA follows: TGTGCCAGCGGGAGGGTCACCGGGGAGCTGTTTTTT.

The rearrangement links TRBV4-2 to TRBJ1-2; perhaps TRBD1 as D (5 bases). The germline V and J ends were trimmed by 0 bases and 4 bases, with 15 bases remaining between them. CDR1 and CDR2 (germline): LGHNA, YNFKEQ. This CDR3 has 16 residues. In nucleotides, the CDR3 is TGTGCCAGCAGCCAAGATCAAGAGAGGACACTCTATGGCTACACCTTC. Protein: CASSQDQERTLYGYTF.

The rearrangement joins TRBV2 to TRBJ2-1; possible D gene TRBD1, 6 bases. The germline gives CDR1 SNHLY, CDR2 FYNNEI. The CDR3 is 13 amino acids. Trimming removed 0 bases at V and 10 bases at J, with 10 bases between. CDR3 sequence reads: CASSEARGSEQFF. The DNA for the CDR3 is TGTGCCAGCAGTGAAGCAAGGGGGAGCGAGCAGTTCTTC. Variable domain in full (rest from reference TRBV2 and TRBJ2-1): EPEVTQTPSHQVTQMGQEVILRCVPISNHLYFYWYRQILGQKVEFLVSFYNNEISEKSEIFDDQFSVERPDGSNFTLKIRSTKLEDSAMYFCASSEARGSEQFFGPGTRLTVL.

In nucleotides, the CDR3 is TGCGCCAGCAGGAGGACAGGGGGCAATTTGAATGAGCAGTTCTTC. Translated: CASRRTGGNLNEQFF. The chain has TRBV5-1 and TRBJ2-1; 11 bases agree with TRBD1. CDR3 length: 15 amino acids. With 5 bases clipped from V and 7 bases from J, the junction kept 8 bases outside the gene matches. CDR1 is SGHRS and CDR2 is YFSETQ in the germline V gene.

The chain employs TRBV19 and TRBJ2-5; TRBD1 agrees at 7 bases. The CDR3 is made up of 13 amino acids. The junction had 8 bases not matched to a gene; V was cut back by 9 bases and J by 4 bases. Germline values: CDR1 LNHDA, CDR2 SQIVND (reference sequence). The CDR3, as DNA: TGTGCCAGCAAAGAACAGGGGAGAGAGACCCAGTACTTC. Protein product: CASKEQGRETQYF.

V usage is TRBV6-4 and J usage is TRBJ2-2, with 11 bases aligning to TRBD2. The germline gives CDR1 MRHNA, CDR2 SNTAGT. The V and J ends lost 10 bases and 2 bases, in that order; junction bases with no gene match: 3. The CDR3 covers 14 residues. The CDR3, as DNA: TGTGCCACCGGGACTAGCGGAAACACCGGGGAGCTGTTTTTT. Amino acid sequence: CATGTSGNTGELFF.

This chain connects TRBV12-1 to TRBJ1-3. TRBV12-1 is a recognized pseudogene. The CDR3 spans 17 residues. CDR3 nucleotide sequence: TGTGCCAGCAGCTTTCTACAACGGAGCAGCTCTGGAAACACCATATATTTT. Encoded protein: CASSFLQRSSSGNTIYF.

This chain joins TRBV6-6 and TRBJ1-4; weak D call: TRBD1 (6 bases). The CDR3 contains 16 residues. The V and J ends lost 6 bases and 7 bases respectively, with 21 bases between them. CDR1 and CDR2 from the germline V gene are MNHNY and SVGAGI (reference sequence). The DNA for the CDR3 is TGTGCCAGCAGAAAGGGGGGTAGGGTAAAGAGTGAAAAACTGTTTTTT. Protein: CASRKGGRVKSEKLFF.

This clone has more than one count but fewer than ten. Written as DNA, the CDR3 is TGTGCCAGCAGCCACGGTTTGAACACCGGGGAGCTGTTTTTT. This encodes CASSHGLNTGELFF. The chain joins TRBV7-2 to TRBJ2-2; D uncertain. This CDR3 region has 14 residues. The V end was cut by 5 bases, the J end by 1 base, with 8 bases between. Germline-derived CDR1 and CDR2 are SGHTA and FQGNSA.

The chain employs TRBV5-1 and TRBJ1-2; 7 bases are a match to TRBD1. The CDR3 is 17 amino acids. Per the germline V gene, CDR1 is SGHRS and CDR2 is YFSETQ. V shed 4 bases and J 0 bases; nucleotides not matched to a gene: 12. This CDR3 reads CASSRVIGQEPNYGYTF. In DNA, the CDR3 is TGCGCCAGCAGCCGCGTGATCGGACAGGAGCCTAACTATGGCTACACCTTC. Full variable domain (rest looked up from reference TRBV5-1 and TRBJ1-2): KAGVTQTPRYLIKTRGQQVTLSCSPISGHRSVSWYQQTPGQGLQFLFEYFSETQRNKGNFPGRFSGRQFSNSRSEMNVSTLELGDSALYLCASSRVIGQEPNYGYTFGSGTRLTVV.

The CDR3 loop is CASSSNQRWESTDTQYF. In DNA, the CDR3 is TGTGCCAGCAGCTCGAACCAGCGGTGGGAGTCGACAGATACGCAGTATTTT. V is TRBV5-8 and J is TRBJ2-3, with D tentatively TRBD2 (5 bases). V dropped 3 bases and J dropped 3 bases, with 20 bases sitting between them. The CDR3 length is 17 residues. From germline, CDR1 is SGHTS and CDR2 YDEGEE.

The chain joins TRBV2 to TRBJ2-7; 8 bases map to TRBD1. Germline-derived CDR1 and CDR2 are SNHLY and FYNNEI. This CDR3 spans 14 amino acids. The V gene end was trimmed by 6 bases and the J gene end by 1 base; junction bases not matched to a gene: 5. This chain's CDR3 is CASRWDRQSYEQYF. In DNA, the CDR3 is TGTGCCAGCAGGTGGGACAGGCAATCCTACGAGCAGTACTTC.

This clone was picked up a small number of times. This chain connects TRBV2 to TRBJ1-1; 11 bases line up with TRBD1. The germline CDR1 and CDR2 sequences are SNHLY and FYNNEI. J lost 0 bases, V lost 3 bases, and 6 bases had no gene match. The CDR3 has 17 amino acids. CDR3 nucleotide sequence: TGTGCCAGCAGTGAGCCCGGGACAGGGGGTATGAACACTGAAGCTTTCTTT. It yields the protein CASSEPGTGGMNTEAFF.

This chain uses TRBV6-6 with TRBJ1-5; no clear D gene. Trimming took 6 bases from V and 6 from J, leaving 18 bases between them. CDR1 and CDR2 (germline): MNHNY, SVGAGI (reference sequence). This CDR3 contains 15 residues. CDR3: CASSPKVLWGQPQHF. The CDR3 DNA reads as TGTGCCAGCAGCCCGAAAGTTCTATGGGGTCAGCCCCAGCATTTT.

This sequence joins TRBV6-1 and TRBJ1-5; D not resolved. V was pared by 3 bases and J by 3 bases, with 9 bases between. The CDR3 runs to 14 residues. Germline V gene lookup returns CDR1 MNHNS and CDR2 SASEGT. CDR3 amino acids: CASSEWVLNQPQHF. As DNA, the CDR3 is TGTGCCAGCAGTGAGTGGGTTCTCAATCAGCCCCAGCATTTT.

The sample holds one count of this clone. V gene TRBV7-2 combines with J gene TRBJ2-7; unclear D gene. Germline CDR1 reads SGHTA; CDR2 reads FQGNSA. The CDR3 consists of 13 residues. Between the trimmed V and J ends, which lost 0 bases and 4 bases, there was a span of 7 bases. CDR3 sequence reads: CASSLAEWYEQYF. The CDR3 nucleotides read TGTGCCAGCAGCTTAGCGGAGTGGTACGAGCAGTACTTC.

A single count supports this clone. V gene TRBV7-2 combines with J gene TRBJ2-4; TRBD1 aligns across 9 bases. V lost 4 bases to trimming and J lost 4 bases; unmatched junction nucleotides: 8. CDR1 and CDR2 from the germline V gene are SGHTA and FQGNSA. The length of the CDR3 is 16 residues. The CDR3 sequence is CASSSPRDRVKNIQYF. The DNA of the CDR3 is TGTGCCAGCAGCTCTCCACGGGACAGGGTAAAAAACATTCAGTACTTC.

The chain links TRBV15 to TRBJ2-7; D is perhaps TRBD1 (5 bases). The germline V gene encodes CDR1 LNHNV and CDR2 YYDKDF (reference sequence). The CDR3 loop spans 14 amino acids. V was trimmed by 0 bases and J by 4 bases, leaving 10 bases between them. The DNA of the CDR3 is TGTGCCACCAGCAGAGATATTGACAGATACGAGCAGTACTTC. This sequence encodes CATSRDIDRYEQYF.

The chain carries TRBV5-1 and TRBJ1-1, with 9 nucleotides matching TRBD1. Germline V CDR1 and CDR2: SGHRS, YFSETQ. The CDR3 sequence is 15 residues long. Unmatched junction bases numbered 9, after V lost 5 bases and J lost 4 bases. CDR3 in amino acids: CASSWTGDRSTEAFF. DNA of the CDR3: TGCGCCAGCAGTTGGACAGGGGATCGGAGCACTGAAGCTTTCTTT.

This sequence joins TRBV4-3 and TRBJ2-3; 7 bases are shared with TRBD2. Germline assignment: CDR1 LGHNA and CDR2 YSLEER. The V and J ends lost 1 base and 4 bases, in that order; junction bases with no gene match: 5. This CDR3 region has 15 residues. The CDR3 reads CASSQAGLAADTQYF. The CDR3 bases are TGCGCCAGCAGCCAAGCGGGCCTAGCGGCAGATACGCAGTATTTT.

The rearrangement uses TRBV2 and TRBJ1-5; 7 bases are a match to TRBD1. In germline, CDR1 is SNHLY, CDR2 FYNNEI. The CDR3 has 15 amino acids. V was clipped by 3 bases and J by 3 bases; unmatched bases: 5. CDR3 region: CASSDSRGANQPQHF. CDR3 in DNA: TGTGCCAGCAGTGATAGCAGGGGGGCCAATCAGCCCCAGCATTTT.

V and J are TRBV11-3 and TRBJ1-3; no clear D gene. This CDR3 has 16 residues. Trimming cost V 4 bases and J 4 bases, with 17 bases left between them. Germline values: CDR1 SGHNT, CDR2 YENEEA. The CDR3 DNA reads as TGTGCCAGCAGCTCATCAGCGGATCTCGCAGGAAACACCATATATTTT. Residues: CASSSSADLAGNTIYF.

The chain couples TRBV7-6 to TRBJ1-2; 10 bases are shared with TRBD1. The CDR3 totals 15 residues. With 6 bases clipped from V and 4 bases from J, the junction kept 8 bases outside the gene matches. Germline CDR1 and CDR2: SGHVS and FNYEAQ. The CDR3 protein is CASRARQGAGYGYTF. As DNA, the CDR3 is TGTGCCAGCAGGGCAAGACAGGGGGCAGGCTATGGCTACACCTTC. The full variable domain, rest sourced from reference TRBV7-6 and TRBJ1-2, is GAGVSQSPRYKVTKRGQDVALRCDPISGHVSLYWYRQALGQGPEFLTYFNYEAQQDKSGLPNDRFSAERPEGSISTLTIQRTEQRDSAMYRCASRARQGAGYGYTFGSGTRLTVV.

The rearrangement links TRBV28 to TRBJ2-3; 14 bases are shared with TRBD2. From germline, CDR1 is MDHEN and CDR2 SYDVKM. Trimming cost V 10 bases and J 6 bases; bases outside gene matches: 3. This CDR3 comprises 13 residues. The CDR3 region is CATRTSGRDTQYF. The CDR3 region has the DNA TGTGCCACCAGGACTAGCGGGAGGGATACGCAGTATTTT.

The chain is built from TRBV28 and TRBJ1-4; D gene uncertain. CDR1 and CDR2 (germline): MDHEN, SYDVKM. Trimming left V 5 bases short and J 3 bases short, with 7 bases between. The CDR3 is 13 amino acids. DNA for the CDR3: TGTGCCAGCAGTCAACCACCTAATGAAAAACTGTTTTTT. Translation gives CASSQPPNEKLFF. The complete variable domain, with remaining parts taken from reference TRBV28 and TRBJ1-4, reads DVKVTQSSRYLVKRTGEKVFLECVQDMDHENMFWYRQDPGLGLRLIYFSYDVKMKEKGDIPEGYSVSREKKERFSLILESASTNQTSMYLCASSQPPNEKLFFGSGTQLSVL.

The chain has TRBV21-1 and TRBJ2-1; the DNA was not used to check the table's D call, TRBD2. TRBV21-1 represents a pseudogene. The CDR3 is made up of 14 amino acids. The CDR3 sequence: CASSKARGWNEQFF. The CDR3 bases are TGTGCCAGCAGCAAAGCGCGCGGGTGGAATGAGCAGTTCTTC.

The CDR3 here is CSVPPRGGETQYF. For the CDR3, the DNA is TGCAGCGTGCCCCCCCGGGGGGGGGAGACCCAGTACTTC. This rearrangement joins TRBV29-1 to TRBJ2-5; TRBD2 agrees at 8 bases. Germline V gives CDR1 SQVTM, CDR2 ANQGSEA. V was pared by 6 bases and J by 5 bases, with 8 bases of the junction left unmatched. This CDR3 region has 13 residues.

The J gene is TRBJ1-2, the V gene TRBV9; the D gene is possibly TRBD1 (5 bases). V lost 0 bases and J 4 bases, leaving 13 bases between the germline ends. Germline V gene data show CDR1 as SGDLS and CDR2 as YYNGEE. CDR3 length: 15 residues. Here the CDR3 reads CASSVGGRETYGYTF. CDR3 DNA sequence: TGTGCCAGCAGCGTAGGCGGCAGGGAAACCTATGGCTACACCTTC. Drawing the rest from reference TRBV9 and TRBJ1-2, the complete variable domain is DSGVTQTPKHLITATGQRVTLRCSPRSGDLSVYWYQQSLDQGLQFLIQYYNGEERAKGNILERFSAQQFPDLHSELNLSSLELGDSALYFCASSVGGRETYGYTFGSGTRLTVV.

The gene calls are TRBV6-5 and TRBJ2-3, with D tentatively TRBD2 (5 bases). CDR3 length equals 15 residues. Trimming took 2 bases from V and 0 from J, leaving 9 bases between them. Germline assignment: CDR1 MNHEY and CDR2 SVGAGI. CDR3 nucleotide sequence: TGTGCCAGCAGTTACGTCGGACTTAGCACAGATACGCAGTATTTT. This encodes CASSYVGLSTDTQYF.